One and the same sample provided the 21 T cell receptor beta chains below, sequenced in a study of CD8 T cells in ankylosing spondylitis. TCRdb independently ran MiXCR on the 5' RACE reads; one entry per CDR3 protein. The sample comprises roughly 120,000 distinct CDR3 sequences, around 15% of which are singletons, and under 3% rests with the top ten. Sequenced: blood, either unsorted or a sorted T cell fraction (not recorded which). The receptors shown here come from a female donor with ankylosing spondylitis or in good health (not recorded which).

The chain couples TRBV5-1 to TRBJ2-3; 8 bases map to TRBD2. V gave up 0 bases and J gave up 2 bases; unmatched junction bases: 5. The V gene's germline CDR1 is SGHRS and CDR2 YFSETQ. The CDR3 runs to 16 residues. The chain's CDR3 is CASSLGLAGITDTQYF. CDR3 nucleotides: TGCGCCAGCAGCTTGGGCCTAGCGGGTATCACAGATACGCAGTATTTT. Using reference TRBV5-1 and TRBJ2-3 for the parts outside the CDR3, the full variable domain is KAGVTQTPRYLIKTRGQQVTLSCSPISGHRSVSWYQQTPGQGLQFLFEYFSETQRNKGNFPGRFSGRQFSNSRSEMNVSTLELGDSALYLCASSLGLAGITDTQYFGPGTRLTVL.

This clonotype was found many times. The chain is built from TRBV29-1 and TRBJ2-2; unclear D gene. The V and J ends lost 4 bases and 0 bases respectively, with 9 bases between them. The germline V gene has CDR1 SQVTM and CDR2 ANQGSEA. This CDR3 has 14 amino acids. The chain's CDR3 is CSVAHGSNTGELFF. CDR3 in DNA: TGCAGCGTTGCGCACGGTTCGAACACCGGGGAGCTGTTTTTT.

The table lists this clonotype with a few counts. The rearrangement joins TRBV5-1 to TRBJ1-2; maybe TRBD1 (6 bases). Trimming left V 1 base short and J 6 bases short, with 16 bases between. CDR1 SGHRS and CDR2 YFSETQ come from the germline V gene. The CDR3 totals 15 residues. In DNA, the CDR3 is TGCGCCAGCAGCTTGAACGGACAGAGTCTGGATGGCTACACCTTC. Residues: CASSLNGQSLDGYTF. Full variable domain (remainder filled in from reference TRBV5-1 and TRBJ1-2): KAGVTQTPRYLIKTRGQQVTLSCSPISGHRSVSWYQQTPGQGLQFLFEYFSETQRNKGNFPGRFSGRQFSNSRSEMNVSTLELGDSALYLCASSLNGQSLDGYTFGSGTRLTVV.

This clonotype was picked up many times. The V gene is TRBV12-3 or TRBV12-4, the J gene TRBJ1-1; D is ambiguous. V was shortened by 7 bases and J by 7 bases, with 16 bases between the two germline ends. CDR3 size: 13 residues. This CDR3 reads CASNLGGEGEAFF. The CDR3 DNA follows: TGTGCCAGCAACCTTGGAGGCGAGGGTGAAGCTTTCTTT.

This clonotype was picked up a small number of times. V gene TRBV12-3 or TRBV12-4 combines with J gene TRBJ2-3; the match to TRBD2 covers 8 bases. This CDR3 is built from 15 residues. Trimming took 5 bases from V and 4 from J; bases not matched to a gene: 8. This chain's CDR3 is CASSRRGGQADTQYF. As DNA, the CDR3 is TGTGCCAGCAGTCGCCGGGGGGGCCAGGCAGATACGCAGTATTTT.

The rearrangement links TRBV19 to TRBJ1-5; D not certain. The CDR3 consists of 13 residues. The germline V gene encodes CDR1 LNHDA and CDR2 SQIVND (reference sequence). Trimming removed 5 bases at V and 3 bases at J, with 8 bases between. The CDR3 nucleotides read TGTGCCAGTAGTCTCGGGTTCAATCAGCCCCAGCATTTT. It translates to CASSLGFNQPQHF.

The chain is built from TRBV27 and TRBJ1-2; 7 bases fit TRBD1. The V gene end was trimmed by 4 bases and the J gene end by 4 bases; junction bases not matched to a gene: 3. The CDR3 sequence is 13 residues long. Germline V gene sequence: CDR1 MNHEY, CDR2 SMNVEV (reference sequence). The CDR3 here is CASSYAGGYGYTF. The CDR3 nucleotides are TGTGCCAGCAGTTATGCAGGGGGCTATGGCTACACCTTC.

This clonotype has just one count. With a much larger clone just one base away, this may be a read error. The chain has TRBV9 and TRBJ2-7; D unclear. Germline V gene data show CDR1 as SGDLS and CDR2 as YYNGEE. CDR3 size: 15 residues. In DNA, the CDR3 is TGTGCCAGCAGCGTAGCGTCTACGAGCTCCTACGACCAGTACTTC. Its translation is CASSVASTSSYDQYF.

This clonotype was detected many times. The chain is built from TRBV9 and TRBJ1-1; D unclear. Between the trimmed V and J ends, which lost 4 bases and 7 bases, there was a span of 14 bases. Germline CDR1 SGDLS, CDR2 YYNGEE. The CDR3 runs 13 residues. The CDR3 DNA sequence: TGTGCCAGCAGCCCCCGTAGAGCTGGTGAAGCTTTCTTT. Its protein is CASSPRRAGEAFF.

In this sample, this clonotype turned up many times. The chain joins TRBV7-2 to TRBJ2-7; 12 bases map to TRBD1. Germline V gene data show CDR1 as SGHTA and CDR2 as FQGNSA. With 2 bases clipped from V and 7 bases from J, the junction kept 6 bases outside the gene matches. The CDR3 covers 15 residues. In nucleotides, the CDR3 is TGTGCCAGCAGCTTATCGGGGACAGGGGGCTGGGAGCAGTACTTC. It encodes CASSLSGTGGWEQYF.

The gene calls are TRBV5-1 and TRBJ2-7, with 7 bases aligning to TRBD2. This CDR3 has 16 amino acids. The trim removed 5 bases at V and 3 bases at J, leaving 14 bases unmatched. In germline, CDR1 is SGHRS, CDR2 YFSETQ. The CDR3: CASSSGPSSGDYEQYF. The CDR3 DNA sequence: TGCGCCAGCAGTTCGGGCCCCTCTAGCGGTGACTACGAGCAGTACTTC. The full variable domain, completed using reference TRBV5-1 and TRBJ2-7, is KAGVTQTPRYLIKTRGQQVTLSCSPISGHRSVSWYQQTPGQGLQFLFEYFSETQRNKGNFPGRFSGRQFSNSRSEMNVSTLELGDSALYLCASSSGPSSGDYEQYFGPGTRLTVT.

V gene TRBV11-1 combines with J gene TRBJ2-5; possible D gene TRBD1, 6 bases. Germline V gives CDR1 SGHAT, CDR2 FQDESV (reference sequence). V lost 1 base to trimming and J lost 5 bases, with 11 bases between them. The CDR3 runs 14 residues. CDR3 DNA sequence: TGTGCCAGCAGCTTAGGGGGCCAGGGGGAGACCCAGTACTTC. Amino acid sequence: CASSLGGQGETQYF.

This clonotype was found many times. The chain links TRBV12-3 or TRBV12-4 to TRBJ2-7; D call uncertain. Deletions cut 5 bases from V and 4 bases from J, with 9 bases between. The CDR3 totals 12 residues. CDR3 loop: CASSERVYEQYF. CDR3 DNA: TGTGCCAGCAGTGAGCGCGTGTACGAGCAGTACTTC.

This clonotype was recorded at least ten times. CDR3 sequence reads: CASSPGGRVYNEQFF. The DNA of the CDR3 is TGTGCCAGCAGCCCCGGGGGTCGGGTTTACAATGAGCAGTTCTTC. The chain employs TRBV7-2 and TRBJ2-1, with a weak D call TRBD2 (6 bases). Deletions cut 5 bases from V and 4 bases from J, with 15 bases between. The CDR3 runs 15 residues. Per germline, CDR1 SGHTA and CDR2 FQGNSA.

The chain carries TRBV5-1 and TRBJ2-3, with 8 nucleotides matching TRBD2. Germline loops: CDR1 SGHRS, CDR2 YFSETQ. CDR3 length: 14 residues. Germline trimming cut 2 bases from V and 3 bases from J; bases unmatched to any gene: 2. CDR3 bases: TGCGCCAGCAGCTTCGGACTAGCAACAGATACGCAGTATTTT. As protein: CASSFGLATDTQYF.

The CDR3 coding sequence is TGTGCCAGCAGCCAAGCCCGCGGGACAATCGAAACAACTAATGAAAAACTGTTTTTT. Encoded protein: CASSQARGTIETTNEKLFF. The chain is built from TRBV11-1 and TRBJ1-4; D possibly corresponds to TRBD1 (6 bases). CDR1 is SGHAT, CDR2 FQDESV, per germline (reference sequence). The V end lost 5 bases, the J end lost 0 bases, and 22 bases lay between the germline ends. The CDR3 runs to 19 residues.

This clonotype was picked up many times. The chain employs TRBV5-1 and TRBJ2-1; D is uncertain. Trimming left V 0 bases short and J 0 bases short, with 4 bases between. The CDR3 loop spans 14 amino acids. Looked up from germline, CDR1 is SGHRS and CDR2 is YFSETQ. The chain's CDR3 is CASSLGSSYNEQFF. The CDR3 DNA reads as TGCGCCAGCAGCTTGGGGAGCTCCTACAATGAGCAGTTCTTC.

This clonotype was recorded at least ten times. V is TRBV5-1 and J is TRBJ2-1; D gene uncertain. CDR3 length: 11 amino acids. V lost 4 bases and J 5 bases, leaving 4 bases between the germline ends. Germline V gene lookup returns CDR1 SGHRS and CDR2 YFSETQ. CDR3 nucleotides: TGCGCCAGCAGCAAGGACAATGAGCAGTTCTTC. It is translated as CASSKDNEQFF.

This clonotype was seen many times. The chain has TRBV5-1 and TRBJ2-2; maybe TRBD1 (5 bases). V dropped 4 bases and J dropped 5 bases, with 12 bases sitting between them. The germline gives CDR1 SGHRS, CDR2 YFSETQ. CDR3 length: 14 residues. In DNA, the CDR3 is TGCGCCAGCAGCGTCGCACAGGAAACCGGGGAGCTGTTTTTT. It yields the protein CASSVAQETGELFF.

V usage is TRBV12-3 or TRBV12-4 and J usage is TRBJ2-7; 11 nucleotides match TRBD2. This CDR3 has 16 residues. J gave up 0 bases and V 7 bases, and 8 bases lay outside the gene matches. For the CDR3, the DNA is TGTGCCAGCACCCCTGGACTAGCGGGTTACTCCTACGAGCAGTACTTC. The encoded protein is CASTPGLAGYSYEQYF.

This clonotype was counted ten times or more. The rearrangement uses TRBV30 and TRBJ1-6; the D gene is possibly TRBD1 (6 bases). The V and J ends lost 3 bases and 8 bases respectively, with 14 bases between them. CDR1 GTSNPN and CDR2 SVGIG come from the germline V gene (reference sequence). CDR3 size: 14 residues. The CDR3 DNA is TGTGCCTGGAGCCTTCCAAGGGGGTATTCACCCCTCCACTTT. It is translated as CAWSLPRGYSPLHF.